This paragraph reports one TCR beta chain. Its antigen is not identified. The data stem from a study of T cell repertoires in cytomegalovirus infection. Study findings and constraints: Individuals carrying CMV plus the relevant HLA were identified by cumulative frequency of public TCR beta families. Within the response measured ex vivo, HLA-C-restricted CMV-specific TCR beta clonotypes were dominant.

V lost 5 bases and J 5 bases, leaving 12 bases between the germline ends. The CDR3 is 13 residues long. From germline, CDR1 is SGHTA and CDR2 FQGNSA. TCRdb re-called the reads with MiXCR, one entry per CDR3 protein. The sample consists of a few hundred thousand distinct CDR3 sequences, around a third of them appearing once. The receptor was derived from a human donor in good health (CMV status not recorded). Some clones in this sample may be carry-over from other donors' samples. The sample was cultured PBMCs, taken from culture after CMV antigen stimulation. The chain joins TRBV7-2 to TRBJ1-2; D not certain. CDR3 residues: CASSKERSYGYTF. The CDR3 coding sequence is TGTGCCAGCAGCAAGGAACGGTCATATGGCTACACCTTC.